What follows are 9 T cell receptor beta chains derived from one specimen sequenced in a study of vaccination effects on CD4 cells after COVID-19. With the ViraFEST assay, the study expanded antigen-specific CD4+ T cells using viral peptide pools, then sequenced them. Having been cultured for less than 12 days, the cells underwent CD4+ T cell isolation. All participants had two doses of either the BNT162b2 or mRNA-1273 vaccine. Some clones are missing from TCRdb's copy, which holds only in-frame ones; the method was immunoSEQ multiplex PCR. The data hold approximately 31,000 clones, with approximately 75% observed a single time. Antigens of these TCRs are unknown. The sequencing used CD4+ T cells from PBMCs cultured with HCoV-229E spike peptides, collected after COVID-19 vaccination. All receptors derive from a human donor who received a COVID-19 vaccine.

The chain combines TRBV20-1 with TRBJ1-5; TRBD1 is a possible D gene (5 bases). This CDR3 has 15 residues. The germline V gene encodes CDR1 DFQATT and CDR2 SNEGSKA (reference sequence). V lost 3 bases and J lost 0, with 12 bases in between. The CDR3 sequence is CSASGGGYSNQPQHF. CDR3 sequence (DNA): TGCAGTGCTAGTGGGGGAGGTTATAGCAATCAGCCCCAGCATTTT.

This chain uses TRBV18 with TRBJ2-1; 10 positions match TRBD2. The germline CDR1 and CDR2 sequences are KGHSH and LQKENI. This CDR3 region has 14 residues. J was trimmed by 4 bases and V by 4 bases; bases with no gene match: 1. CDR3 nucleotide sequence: TGTGCCAGCTCACTGACTAGCGGGTACAATGAGCAGTTCTTC. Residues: CASSLTSGYNEQFF.

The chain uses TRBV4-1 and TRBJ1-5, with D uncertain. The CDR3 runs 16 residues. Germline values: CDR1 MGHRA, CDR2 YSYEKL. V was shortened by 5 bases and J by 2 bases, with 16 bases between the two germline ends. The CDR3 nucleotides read TGCGCCAGCAGCACCCCGTGGGTTGCTGGCAATCAGCCCCAGCATTTT. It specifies CASSTPWVAGNQPQHF.

The CDR3: CASSGFGHFTDTQYF. The CDR3 DNA reads as TGCGCCAGCAGCGGATTTGGACACTTCACAGATACGCAGTATTTT. The chain has TRBV10-1 and TRBJ2-3; D may be TRBD1 (5 bases). The V gene's germline CDR1 is WNHNN and CDR2 SYGVQD (reference sequence). CDR3 length: 15 residues. Trimming removed 6 bases from V and 2 bases from J, with 15 bases in between.

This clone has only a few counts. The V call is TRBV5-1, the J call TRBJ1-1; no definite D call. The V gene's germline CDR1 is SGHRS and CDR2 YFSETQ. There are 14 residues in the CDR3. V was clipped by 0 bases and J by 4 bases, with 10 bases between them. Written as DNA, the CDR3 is TGCGCCAGCAGCTTGGTACGGGGTAGCACTGAAGCTTTCTTT. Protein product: CASSLVRGSTEAFF.

In DNA form, the CDR3 reads TGCGCCAGCAGCCAACGGGGGACACCGGGCCGGGCTGTACGCTACACCTTC. Protein: CASSQRGTPGRAVRYTF. The chain recombines TRBV4-1 with TRBJ1-2, with D perhaps matching TRBD1 (6 bases). Germline CDR1 reads MGHRA; CDR2 reads YSYEKL. Trimming cost V 2 bases and J 9 bases, with 25 bases left between them. This CDR3 is built from 17 residues.

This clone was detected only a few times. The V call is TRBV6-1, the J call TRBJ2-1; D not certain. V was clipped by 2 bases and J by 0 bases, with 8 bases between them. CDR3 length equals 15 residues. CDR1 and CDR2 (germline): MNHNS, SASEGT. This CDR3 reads CASSEPRHSYNEQFF. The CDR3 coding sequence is TGTGCCAGCAGTGAACCCCGCCACTCCTACAATGAGCAGTTCTTC.

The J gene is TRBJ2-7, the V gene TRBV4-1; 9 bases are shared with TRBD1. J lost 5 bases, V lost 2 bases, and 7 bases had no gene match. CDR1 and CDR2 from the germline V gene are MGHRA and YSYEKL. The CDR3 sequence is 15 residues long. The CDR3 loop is CASSQHGTGQDEQYF. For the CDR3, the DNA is TGCGCCAGCAGCCAACACGGGACAGGGCAGGACGAGCAGTACTTC.

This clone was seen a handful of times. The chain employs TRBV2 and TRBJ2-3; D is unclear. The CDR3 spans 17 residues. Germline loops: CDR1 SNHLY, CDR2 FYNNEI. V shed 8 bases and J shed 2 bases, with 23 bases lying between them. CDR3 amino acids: CASHGPRADGDTDTQYF. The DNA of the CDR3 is TGTGCCAGCCATGGACCTCGGGCTGACGGAGACACAGATACGCAGTATTTT.